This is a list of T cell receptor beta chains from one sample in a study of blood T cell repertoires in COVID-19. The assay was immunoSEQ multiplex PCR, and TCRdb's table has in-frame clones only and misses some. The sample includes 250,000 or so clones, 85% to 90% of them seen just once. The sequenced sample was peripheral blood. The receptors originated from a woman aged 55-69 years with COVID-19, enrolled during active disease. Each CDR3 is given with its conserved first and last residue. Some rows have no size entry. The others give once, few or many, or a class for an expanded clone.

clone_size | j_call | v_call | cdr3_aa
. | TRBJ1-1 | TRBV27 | CASSLPGYTEAFF
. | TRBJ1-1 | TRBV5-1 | CASRQTVGQGVLEAFF
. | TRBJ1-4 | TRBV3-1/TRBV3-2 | CASSQFGQSTNEKLFF
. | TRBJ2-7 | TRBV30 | CAWSSGTLRGRDEQYF
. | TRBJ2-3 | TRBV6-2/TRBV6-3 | CASSDGTGVDTQYF
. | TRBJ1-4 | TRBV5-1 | CASSLSLGAGNEKLFF
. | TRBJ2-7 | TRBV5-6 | CASSLDPGEQYF
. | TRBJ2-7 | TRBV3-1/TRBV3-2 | CASSQAPGGSYEQYF
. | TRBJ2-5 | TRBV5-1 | CASSLVGGEETQYF
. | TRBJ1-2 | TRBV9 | CASSVGTGTGEGGYTF
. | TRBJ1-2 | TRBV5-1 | CASSLRQGDYGYTF
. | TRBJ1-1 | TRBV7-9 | CASSPEGGNTEAFF
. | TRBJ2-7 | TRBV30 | CAWSVSANSYEQYF
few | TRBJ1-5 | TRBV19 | CASSAGYGNQPQHF
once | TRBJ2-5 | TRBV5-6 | CASSPSTGHPQYF
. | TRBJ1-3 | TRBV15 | CATSRDLGQGNTIYF
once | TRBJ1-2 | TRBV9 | CASSQVMGDGYTF
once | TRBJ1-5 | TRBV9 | CASSTRPGVNQPQHF
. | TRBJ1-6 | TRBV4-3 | CASSQVSPNGDSPLHF
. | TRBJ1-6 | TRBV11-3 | CASSQTAGQGPYNSPLHF
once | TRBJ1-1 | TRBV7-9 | CASTPRLAVTEAFF
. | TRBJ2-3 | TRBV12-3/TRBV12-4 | CASTQGDTQYF
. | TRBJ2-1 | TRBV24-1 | CATSDFTGLEQFF
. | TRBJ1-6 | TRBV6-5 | CASTPGLGDSPLHF
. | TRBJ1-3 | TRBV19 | CASRTTGVGNTIYF
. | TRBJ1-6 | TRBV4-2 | CASSQVQGTNSPLHF
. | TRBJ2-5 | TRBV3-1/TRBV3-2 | CASSPVTRGQETQYF
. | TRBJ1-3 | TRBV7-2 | CASSLQGYSGNTIYF
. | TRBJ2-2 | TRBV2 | CASSVTGIGELFF
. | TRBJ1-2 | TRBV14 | CASSQVGQGTNYGYTF
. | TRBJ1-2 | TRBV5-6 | CASSLSGRGYTF
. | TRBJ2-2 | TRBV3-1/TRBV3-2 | CASSHVNSNTGELFF
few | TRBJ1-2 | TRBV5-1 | CASRRQGRPAYGYTF
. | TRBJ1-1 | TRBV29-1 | CSVFGQGTSRAEAFF
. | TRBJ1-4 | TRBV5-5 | CASSLLGLEKLFF
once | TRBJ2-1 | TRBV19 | CASRTTGKGGDYNEQFF
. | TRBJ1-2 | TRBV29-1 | CSTRAVYGYTF
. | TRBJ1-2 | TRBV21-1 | CASSDTGGPRGGYTF
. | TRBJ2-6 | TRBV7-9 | CASSSGANVLTF
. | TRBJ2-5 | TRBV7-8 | CASSFPRRDRVQETQYF
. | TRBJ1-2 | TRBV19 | CASTPAGVNYGYTF
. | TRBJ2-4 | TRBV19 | CASRDTGAKNIQYF
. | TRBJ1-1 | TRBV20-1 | CSAGVERLAFF
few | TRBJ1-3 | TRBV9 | CASSVGQGSGNTIYF
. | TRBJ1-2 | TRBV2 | CASRREGLSNYGYTF
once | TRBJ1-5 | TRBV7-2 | CASSLGGEGNQPQHF
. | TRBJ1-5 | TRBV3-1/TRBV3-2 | CARRGQGAIQPQHF
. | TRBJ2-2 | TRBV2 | CASSPLGSPNTGELFF
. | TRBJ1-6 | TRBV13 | CASSLGGGRRSPLHF
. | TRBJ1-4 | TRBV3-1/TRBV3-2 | CASSREGPNEKLFF
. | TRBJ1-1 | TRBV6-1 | CASSEHRANFPSASWDTEAFF
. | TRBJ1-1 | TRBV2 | CASSGARNTEAFF
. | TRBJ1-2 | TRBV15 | CATSRDTNRGGYGYTF
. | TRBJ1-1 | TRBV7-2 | CASSFPGVNTEAFF
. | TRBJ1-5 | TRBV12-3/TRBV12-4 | CASSLDGIQPQHF
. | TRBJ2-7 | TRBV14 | CASRRTDAYEQYF
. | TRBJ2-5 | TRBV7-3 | CASSLRGGLTQETQYF
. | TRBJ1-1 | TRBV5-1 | CASSLDDAEAFF
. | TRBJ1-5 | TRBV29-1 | CSVGRGVNQPQHF
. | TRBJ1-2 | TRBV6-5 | CASSGDRGFYTF